Below are 8 T cell receptor beta chains sequenced from a single sample in a study of blood T cell repertoires in COVID-19. The method was immunoSEQ multiplex PCR; TCRdb's version includes in-frame clones alone and lacks a portion of them. The data hold 150,000 to 200,000 clones, with roughly 82% observed a single time. Material for sequencing was peripheral blood. These receptors all come from a woman between 25 and 40 years old with acute or convalescent COVID-19.

This clone was seen more than once but under ten times. The chain combines TRBV28 with TRBJ2-1; D remains ambiguous. CDR3 length: 11 residues. Trimming stripped 4 bases from V and 15 bases from J, with 13 bases between. Germline-derived CDR1 and CDR2 are MDHEN and SYDVKM. CDR3 nucleotide sequence: TGTGCCAGCAGTTCTACAGTCATACCGTTCTTC. This gives the protein CASSSTVIPFF. The entire variable domain, with the rest obtained from reference TRBV28 and TRBJ2-1, is as follows: DVKVTQSSRYLVKRTGEKVFLECVQDMDHENMFWYRQDPGLGLRLIYFSYDVKMKEKGDIPEGYSVSREKKERFSLILESASTNQTSMYLCASSSTVIPFFGPGTRLTVL.

V and J are TRBV29-1 and TRBJ2-3; possible D gene TRBD2, 6 bases. Trimming took 4 bases from V and 4 from J, leaving 27 bases between them. In germline, CDR1 is SQVTM, CDR2 ANQGSEA. The CDR3 is made up of 18 amino acids. This CDR3 reads CSVVRAGLPQKYPDTQYF. The CDR3 DNA sequence: TGCAGCGTTGTACGGGCGGGACTTCCACAGAAATACCCAGATACGCAGTATTTT.

The V call is TRBV9, the J call TRBJ2-2, with 8 bases matching TRBD2. The CDR3 contains 17 residues. Germline V lookup: CDR1 SGDLS, CDR2 YYNGEE. Trimming cost V 4 bases and J 0 bases; bases outside gene matches: 8. The CDR3 sequence: CASSINIAGTNTGELFF. CDR3 nucleotides: TGTGCCAGCAGCATAAATATAGCGGGGACGAACACCGGGGAGCTGTTTTTT. The full variable domain, in which reference TRBV9 and TRBJ2-2 provide the parts outside the CDR3, is DSGVTQTPKHLITATGQRVTLRCSPRSGDLSVYWYQQSLDQGLQFLIQYYNGEERAKGNILERFSAQQFPDLHSELNLSSLELGDSALYFCASSINIAGTNTGELFFGEGSRLTVL.

CDR3 loop: CATSGGLVTSAYNEQFF. CDR3 sequence (DNA): TGTGCCACCAGTGGAGGTCTTGTGACTAGCGCTTACAATGAGCAGTTCTTC. V usage is TRBV24-1 and J usage is TRBJ2-1, with TRBD2 identical over 8 bases. The J segment lost 4 bases and the V segment lost 5 bases, leaving 12 bases of the junction unmatched. CDR1 KGHDR and CDR2 SFDVKD come from the germline V gene. The CDR3 consists of 17 residues.

The DNA of the CDR3 is TGTGCCAGCAGCCAAGTCGGTCGAGCGGGACACAATGAGCAGTTCTTC. It codes for CASSQVGRAGHNEQFF. The J gene is TRBJ2-1, the V gene TRBV3-1 (or the pseudogene TRBV3-2); 7 positions agree with TRBD2. This CDR3 is built from 16 residues. Per the germline V gene, CDR1 is LGHDT and CDR2 is YNNKEL (reference sequence). The V and J ends lost 1 base and 5 bases, in that order; junction bases with no gene match: 8.

The chain recombines TRBV6-4 with TRBJ2-2; 10 positions match TRBD1. In germline, CDR1 is MRHNA, CDR2 SNTAGT. The junction had 4 bases not matched to a gene; V was cut back by 0 bases and J by 6 bases. The CDR3 has 16 residues. The CDR3 nucleotides are TGTGCCAGCAGTGACTCTTCGGACAGGGGGGCCGGGGAGCTGTTTTTT. The encoded protein is CASSDSSDRGAGELFF.

The chain employs TRBV11-2 and TRBJ2-3; 7 bases match TRBD2. Germline CDR1 and CDR2: SGHAT and FQNNGV. This CDR3 has 12 amino acids. The trim removed 8 bases at V and 2 bases at J, leaving 1 base unmatched. The CDR3: CASERDTDTQYF. The CDR3 nucleotides read TGTGCCAGCGAGCGGGACACAGATACGCAGTATTTT.

The chain is built from TRBV13 and TRBJ1-2; D remains unclear. The CDR3 runs 12 residues. Per germline, CDR1 PRHDT and CDR2 FYEKMQ (reference sequence). Trimming cost V 4 bases and J 7 bases, with 10 bases left between them. The CDR3 spells CASSSRLGGYTF. CDR3 in DNA: TGTGCCAGCAGCTCCAGGCTTGGTGGCTACACCTTC.